The table lists the clone carrying this TCR beta chain with many counts. Its specificity is unknown. V shed 5 bases and J shed 0 bases, with 13 bases lying between them. This CDR3 region has 15 residues. The sample comes from a study of response to subunit inactivated influenza vaccine. TCRdb redid the calling of the RT-PCR reads with MiXCR, one entry per CDR3 protein. The table shows some 480,000 distinct CDR3 sequences, with over 9.5% occurring only once. Whole-study findings and limits: Authors suggested that a seasonal influenza vaccination recruits few new T cells each time.

J is TRBJ1-1 and V is TRBV12-3 or TRBV12-4; D ambiguous. The sequence derives from a man aged 50 to 59 who received an inactivated influenza vaccine. The sample in question was PBMCs from blood, obtained roughly 6 weeks after vaccination. CDR3 amino acids: CASSPRPGMNTEAFF. The CDR3 nucleotides are TGTGCCAGCAGTCCCCGGCCGGGGATGAACACTGAAGCTTTCTTT.